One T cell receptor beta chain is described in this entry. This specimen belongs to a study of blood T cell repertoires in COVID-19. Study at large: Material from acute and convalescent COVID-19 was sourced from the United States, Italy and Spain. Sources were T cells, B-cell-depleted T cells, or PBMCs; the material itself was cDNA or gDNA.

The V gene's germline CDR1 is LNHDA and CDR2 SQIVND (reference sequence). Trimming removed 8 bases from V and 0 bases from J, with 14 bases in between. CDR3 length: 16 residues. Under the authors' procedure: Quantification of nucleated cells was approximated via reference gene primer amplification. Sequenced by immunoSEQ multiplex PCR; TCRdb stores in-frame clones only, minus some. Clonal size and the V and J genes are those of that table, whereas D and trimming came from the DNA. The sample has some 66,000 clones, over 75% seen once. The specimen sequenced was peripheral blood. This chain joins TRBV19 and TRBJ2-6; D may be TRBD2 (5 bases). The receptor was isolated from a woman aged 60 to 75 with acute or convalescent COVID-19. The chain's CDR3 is CASSPTGSSGANVLTF. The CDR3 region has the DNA TGTGCCAGTTCCCCCACGGGAAGCTCTGGGGCCAACGTCCTGACTTTC.